The rows below give T cell receptor beta chains drawn from one sample of a study of graft-versus-host responses after intestinal transplantation. Assay used: immunoSEQ multiplex PCR; TCRdb lists only in-frame clones, some missing. In the table there are tens of thousands of clones, around 83% of which are singletons. Sequencing was performed on PBMCs, taken about 1,000 days after transplant. Receptors were obtained from a human patient who received an intestinal transplant, so some T cells may come from the graft donor. The CDR3 runs from the conserved cysteine through the conserved F or W. The D gene is left open where the match is weak. Size is omitted from some rows. Given values are once, few, many or a class for expanded clones.

clone_size	d_call	v_call	j_call	cdr3_aa	cdr3_nt
NA	NA	TRBV6-4	TRBJ2-1	CASSDRDNNEQFF	TGTGCCAGCAGTGACCGGGACAACAATGAGCAGTTCTTC
NA	TRBD1	TRBV28	TRBJ1-2	CASWGQPYGYTF	TGTGCCAGCTGGGGACAGCCCTATGGCTACACCTTC
NA	NA	TRBV6-1	TRBJ1-2	CASSESLANYGYTF	TGTGCCAGCAGTGAAAGCCTGGCTAACTATGGCTACACCTTC
NA	TRBD2	TRBV23-1	TRBJ2-3	CASSGAPQRGDSLAQYF	TGCGCCAGCAGTGGGGCCCCCCAGCGGGGGGATTCCCTAGCGCAGTATTTT
NA	NA	TRBV6-1	TRBJ2-3	CASSVQGVDTQYF	TGTGCCAGCAGTGTACAGGGAGTAGATACGCAGTATTTT
once	NA	TRBV7-9	TRBJ2-2	CASSSTNRNTGELFF	TGTGCCAGCAGCTCTACCAACCGGAACACCGGGGAGCTGTTTTTT
NA	NA	TRBV28	TRBJ2-7	CASSFQTEYEQYF	TGTGCCAGCAGTTTTCAGACTGAGTACGAGCAGTACTTC
NA	NA	TRBV29-1	TRBJ1-2	CSVYGDYYGYTF	TGCAGCGTGTACGGGGATTACTATGGCTACACCTTC
NA	NA	TRBV5-4	TRBJ2-2	CASSTTANTGELFF	TGTGCCAGCAGCACAACGGCGAACACCGGGGAGCTGTTTTTT
NA	NA	TRBV9	TRBJ2-7	CASSARGDGSYEQYF	TGTGCCAGCAGCGCCAGGGGAGACGGCTCCTACGAGCAGTACTTC
NA	TRBD1	TRBV7-8	TRBJ2-7	CASSLAVGTGYYEQYF	TGTGCCAGCAGCTTAGCGGTGGGGACAGGGTACTACGAGCAGTACTTC
NA	TRBD1	TRBV27	TRBJ2-7	CASSLKTGPYEQYF	TGTGCCAGCAGTTTAAAGACAGGGCCCTACGAGCAGTACTTC
NA	TRBD1	TRBV19	TRBJ1-4	CASSTGTGGNEKLFF	TGTGCCAGTAGTACAGGGACAGGGGGGAATGAAAAACTGTTTTTT
NA	TRBD1	TRBV30	TRBJ1-1	CAWGQGPTEAFF	TGTGCCTGGGGACAGGGACCCACTGAAGCTTTCTTT
NA	TRBD2	TRBV4-2	TRBJ2-3	CASSQNREVTDTQYF	TGTGCCAGCAGCCAAAATCGGGAGGTGACGGATACGCAGTATTTT
NA	NA	TRBV5-4	TRBJ2-1	CASSLGVGDYNEQFF	TGTGCCAGCAGCTTGGGGGTAGGGGATTACAATGAGCAGTTCTTC
NA	TRBD2	TRBV27	TRBJ2-5	CASRVRGGGGETQYF	TGTGCCAGCAGGGTACGCGGGGGGGGCGGGGAGACCCAGTACTTC
NA	TRBD2	TRBV6-1	TRBJ2-2	CASRATGGLIGELFF	TGTGCCAGCCGTGCGACGGGAGGGCTTATCGGGGAGCTGTTTTTT
NA	NA	TRBV11-2	TRBJ2-7	CASSLDRGGSYEQYF	TGTGCCAGCAGCTTAGATCGAGGGGGATCCTACGAGCAGTACTTC
NA	NA	TRBV4-1	TRBJ2-1	CASSQEGLLSSYNEQFF	TGCGCCAGCAGCCAAGAAGGACTTCTAAGCTCCTACAATGAGCAGTTCTTC
few	NA	TRBV29-1	TRBJ2-1	CSVPVPVLYNEQFF	TGCAGCGTTCCCGTGCCCGTCCTCTACAATGAGCAGTTCTTC
NA	TRBD1	TRBV6-6	TRBJ2-7	CASSDRGPYEQYF	TGTGCCAGCTCTGACAGGGGTCCCTACGAGCAGTACTTC
NA	TRBD1	TRBV19	TRBJ2-2	CASSRTGSFRELFF	TGTGCCAGTAGTCGGACAGGGTCCTTCCGGGAGCTGTTTTTT
few	NA	TRBV6-1	TRBJ2-7	CASSEGPGYYEQYF	TGTGCCAGCAGTGAAGGTCCAGGGTATTACGAGCAGTACTTC
NA	NA	TRBV2	TRBJ2-3	CARPGQTTDTQYF	TGTGCCAGACCCGGACAGACCACAGATACGCAGTATTTT
NA	NA	TRBV6-1	TRBJ1-2	CASSQRDTFSITF	TGTGCCAGCAGTCAACGGGACACCTTTTCGATCACCTTC